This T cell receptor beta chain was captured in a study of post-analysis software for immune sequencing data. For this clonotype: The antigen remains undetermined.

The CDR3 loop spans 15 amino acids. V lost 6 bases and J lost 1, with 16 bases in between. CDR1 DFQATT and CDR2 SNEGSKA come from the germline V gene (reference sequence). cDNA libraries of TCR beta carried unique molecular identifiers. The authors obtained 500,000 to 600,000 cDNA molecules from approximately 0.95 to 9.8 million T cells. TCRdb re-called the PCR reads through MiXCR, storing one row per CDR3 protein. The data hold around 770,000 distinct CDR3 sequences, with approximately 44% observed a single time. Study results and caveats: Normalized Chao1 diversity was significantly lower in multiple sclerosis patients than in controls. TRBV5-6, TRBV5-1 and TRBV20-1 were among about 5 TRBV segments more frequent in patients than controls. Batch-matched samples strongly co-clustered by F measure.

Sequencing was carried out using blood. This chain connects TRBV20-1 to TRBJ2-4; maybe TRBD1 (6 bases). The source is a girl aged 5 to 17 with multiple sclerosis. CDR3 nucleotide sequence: TGCAGTGCCGGGGACCGCCAGGGGGCCAAAAACATTCAGTACTTC. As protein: CSAGDRQGAKNIQYF.